This TCR beta chain stems from a study of T cell changes during pregnancy in multiple sclerosis. Generated by immunoSEQ multiplex PCR, the TCRdb table keeps only in-frame clones and is missing some. The sample holds about 50,000 clones, more than 85% seen once. Germline assignment: CDR1 MDHEN and CDR2 SYDVKM. V dropped 3 bases and J dropped 2 bases, with 16 bases sitting between them. This CDR3 contains 16 residues. The sample here was CD4+ T cells from peripheral blood mononuclear cells, taken after pregnancy. The gene calls are TRBV28 and TRBJ1-1; a possible D gene is TRBD1 (5 bases). The source of this sequence is a female donor with multiple sclerosis, enrolled in a pregnancy study. CDR3: CASSFAWQGLNTEAFF. The CDR3 DNA reads as TGTGCCAGCAGTTTTGCCTGGCAGGGCCTCAACACTGAAGCTTTCTTT.